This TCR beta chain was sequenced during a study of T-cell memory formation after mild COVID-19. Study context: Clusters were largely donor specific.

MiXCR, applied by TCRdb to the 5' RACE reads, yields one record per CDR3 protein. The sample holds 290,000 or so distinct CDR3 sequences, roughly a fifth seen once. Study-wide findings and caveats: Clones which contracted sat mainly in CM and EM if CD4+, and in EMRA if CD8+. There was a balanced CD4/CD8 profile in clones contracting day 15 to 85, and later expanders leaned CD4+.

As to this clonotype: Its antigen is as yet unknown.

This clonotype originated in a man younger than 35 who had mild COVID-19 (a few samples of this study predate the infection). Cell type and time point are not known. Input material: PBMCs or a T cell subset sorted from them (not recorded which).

The CDR3 region is CSVKGWDNYEQYF. The CDR3 DNA reads TGCAGCGTTAAAGGATGGGACAACTACGAGCAGTACTTC. This chain joins TRBV29-1 and TRBJ2-7, with D possibly matching TRBD1 (6 bases). V dropped 5 bases and J dropped 3 bases, with 14 bases sitting between them. The length of the CDR3 is 13 residues. Germline V gene lookup returns CDR1 SQVTM and CDR2 ANQGSEA.